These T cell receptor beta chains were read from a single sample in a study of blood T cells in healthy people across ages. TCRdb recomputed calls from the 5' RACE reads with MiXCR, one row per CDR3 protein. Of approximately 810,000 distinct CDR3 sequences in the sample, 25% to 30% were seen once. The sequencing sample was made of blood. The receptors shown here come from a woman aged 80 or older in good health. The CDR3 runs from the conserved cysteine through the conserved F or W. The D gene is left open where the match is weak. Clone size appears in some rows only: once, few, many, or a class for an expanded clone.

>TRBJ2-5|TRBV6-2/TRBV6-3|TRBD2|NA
TGTGTCAGCAGTTACTCTTATGGAGGGAGGGGAGAGACCCAGTACTTC
CVSSYSYGGRGETQYF
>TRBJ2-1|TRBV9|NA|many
TGTGCCAGCAGCGTAGGCCAGAGGGGGGGCTACAATGAGCAGTTCTTC
CASSVGQRGGYNEQFF
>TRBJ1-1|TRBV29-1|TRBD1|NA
TGCAGCGGCGAAACAGGGGGCAGTGAAGCTTTCTTT
CSGETGGSEAFF
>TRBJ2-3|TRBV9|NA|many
TGTGCCAGCAGCGTGGGTGTCTCTAATAGCCATACGCAGTATTTT
CASSVGVSNSHTQYF
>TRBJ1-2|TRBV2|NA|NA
TGTGCCAGCGTGGGTATTAGGGATGGCTACACCTTC
CASVGIRDGYTF
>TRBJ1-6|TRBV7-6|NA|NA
TGTGCCAGCAGCTTGAGATTCGGAAATAACTCACCCCTCCACTTT
CASSLRFGNNSPLHF
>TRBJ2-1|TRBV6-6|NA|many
TGTGCCAGCAGTTATAAAGTCAATGAGCAGTTCTTC
CASSYKVNEQFF
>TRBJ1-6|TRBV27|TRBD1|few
TGTGCCAGCAGTTTGGTGACAGGGGTTAATTCACCCCTCCACTTT
CASSLVTGVNSPLHF
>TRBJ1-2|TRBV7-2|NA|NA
TGTGCCAGCAGTCCATATGGGGCAGGTAATGGCTACACCTTC
CASSPYGAGNGYTF
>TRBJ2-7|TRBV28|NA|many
TGTGCCAGCATAAGTATGGGGCGAACTTACGAGCAGTACTTC
CASISMGRTYEQYF
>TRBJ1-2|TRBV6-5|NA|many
TGTGCCAGCAGGGACTTCGGGGGTGGCTACACCTTC
CASRDFGGGYTF
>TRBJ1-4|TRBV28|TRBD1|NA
TGTGCCAGCAGAGTAGCTACAGGGGACGAAAAACTGTTTTTT
CASRVATGDEKLFF
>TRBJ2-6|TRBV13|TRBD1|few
TGTGCCAGCAGCGCATCCCGGGACAGTGGGGCCAACGTCCTGACTTTC
CASSASRDSGANVLTF
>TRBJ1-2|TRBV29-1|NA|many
TGCAGCGTTGTTTCGGCCGCGTATGGCTACACCTTC
CSVVSAAYGYTF
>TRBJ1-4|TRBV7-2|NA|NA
TGTGCCAGCAGCTTAGCGATGTCCTCAACTAATGAAAAACTGTTTTTT
CASSLAMSSTNEKLFF
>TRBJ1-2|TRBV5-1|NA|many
TGCGCCAGCAGCTTGGCCGACGTATCCTATGGCTACACCTTC
CASSLADVSYGYTF
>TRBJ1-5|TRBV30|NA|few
TGTGCCTGGAGTGGGGGGGGCGATCAGCCCCAGCATTTT
CAWSGGGDQPQHF
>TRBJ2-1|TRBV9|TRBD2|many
TGTGCCAGCAGCGTAGAGGGAGGGCCATACAATGAGCAGTTCTTC
CASSVEGGPYNEQFF
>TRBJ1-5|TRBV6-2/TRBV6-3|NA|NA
TGTGCCAGCAGTTATAATTTCGGGAAGGGCAATCAGCCCCAGCATTTT
CASSYNFGKGNQPQHF
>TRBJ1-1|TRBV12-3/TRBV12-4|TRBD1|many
TGTGCCAGCAGTTTTCAGGGGGACACTGAAGCTTTCTTT
CASSFQGDTEAFF
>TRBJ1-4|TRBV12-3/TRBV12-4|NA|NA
TGTGTCAGCAGAACACAGGGCACGGCTAATGAAAAACTGTTTTTT
CVSRTQGTANEKLFF
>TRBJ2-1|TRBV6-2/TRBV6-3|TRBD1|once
TGTGCCAGCAGTCAACGACAGGGTGGAGACACCCAGTTCTTC
CASSQRQGGDTQFF
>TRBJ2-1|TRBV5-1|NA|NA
TGCGCCAGCAGCTTTGACGGCTTCTCCTACAATGAGCAGTTCTTC
CASSFDGFSYNEQFF
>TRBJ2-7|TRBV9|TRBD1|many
TGTGCCAGCAGCCCTCGGGACAGCCTCGAGCAGTACTTC
CASSPRDSLEQYF
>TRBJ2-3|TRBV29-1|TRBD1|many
TGCAGCGTTGTCTGGTCAGGGGGTGCCACAGATACGCAGTATTTT
CSVVWSGGATDTQYF
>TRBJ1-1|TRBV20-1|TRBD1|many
TGCAGTGCTGGAGGAACCGGGACAGGGATCCCTGAAGCTTTCTTT
CSAGGTGTGIPEAFF
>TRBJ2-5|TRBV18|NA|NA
TGTGCCAGCAGCGTAGGAAATATGGGGCAAGAGACCCAGTACTTC
CASSVGNMGQETQYF
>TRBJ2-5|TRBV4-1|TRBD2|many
TGCGCCAGCAACCCTAGCGGGGGGGCCGTTGAGACCCAGTACTTC
CASNPSGGAVETQYF
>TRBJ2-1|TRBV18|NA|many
TGTGCCAGCTCACGCAGGGCTTCCTCCTACAATGAGCAGTTCTTC
CASSRRASSYNEQFF
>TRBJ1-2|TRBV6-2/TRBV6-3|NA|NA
TGTGCCAGCAGTTACCTAGCAGGGGTTAAGACCTTC
CASSYLAGVKTF
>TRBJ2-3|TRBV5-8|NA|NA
TGTGCCAGCAGATCGGGGGACGCGAGGCAGTATTTT
CASRSGDARQYF
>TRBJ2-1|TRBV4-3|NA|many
TGCGCCAGCAGCCAAGGGGGGGCCGACTTGATTGAGCAGTTCTTC
CASSQGGADLIEQFF
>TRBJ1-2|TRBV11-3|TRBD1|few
TGTGCCAGCAGCTTAAGGGGGCAAGGACCTAACTATGGCTACACCTTC
CASSLRGQGPNYGYTF
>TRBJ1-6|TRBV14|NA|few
TGTGCAAGCGGGCCCAGCTCATATAATTCACCCCTCCACTTT
CASGPSSYNSPLHF
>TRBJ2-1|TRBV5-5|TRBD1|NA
TGTGCCAGCAGCCAACGGCCGGGACAGGGGGCACATGAGCAGTTCTTC
CASSQRPGQGAHEQFF
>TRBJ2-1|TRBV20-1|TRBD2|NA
TGCAGTGCTAGAGTTCGGGGGGTACTAGCGGGGGTCTACAATGAGCAGTTCTTC
CSARVRGVLAGVYNEQFF
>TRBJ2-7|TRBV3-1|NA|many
TGTGCCAGCAGCCAAGATAACAGGGGGACTACTTCCTACGAGCAGTACTTC
CASSQDNRGTTSYEQYF
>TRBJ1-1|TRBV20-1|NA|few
TGCAGTGCTGGCCTTGACACTGAAGCTTTCTTT
CSAGLDTEAFF
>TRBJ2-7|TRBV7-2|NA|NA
TGTGCCAGCAGCATCATCGGGGAGCAGTACTTC
CASSIIGEQYF
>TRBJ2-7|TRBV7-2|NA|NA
TGTGCCAGCAGCTTAGCGTGGGCGGCCTCCTACGAGCAGTACTTC
CASSLAWAASYEQYF
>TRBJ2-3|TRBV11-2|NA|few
TGTGCCAGCAGCTTAGGGCACTATCTGGGACAGTATTTT
CASSLGHYLGQYF
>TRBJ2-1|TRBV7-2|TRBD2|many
TGTGCCAGCTCGAATCGAGCGGGGGCCTACAATGAGCAGTTCTTC
CASSNRAGAYNEQFF
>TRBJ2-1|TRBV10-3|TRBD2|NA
TGTGCCATCAGAGAGTCCGTCGGCGGGGGGGCCGTTTACAATGAGCAGTTCTTC
CAIRESVGGGAVYNEQFF
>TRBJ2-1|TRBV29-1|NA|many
TGCAGCGTAAACCCTGCCCGGGTCACCTACAATGAGCAGTTCTTC
CSVNPARVTYNEQFF
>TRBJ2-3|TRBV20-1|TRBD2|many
TGCAGTGCTAGATCGGGACTAGCGGGGTCGATAGATACGCAGTATTTT
CSARSGLAGSIDTQYF
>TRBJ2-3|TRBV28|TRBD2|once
TGTGCCAGCAGTTCCTTCGGGCGGGGGGGCACAGATAGGCAGTATTTT
CASSSFGRGGTDRQYF
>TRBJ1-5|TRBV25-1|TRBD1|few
TGTGCCAGCAGGGGACAGCTCGGGCTCAATCAGCCCCAGCATTTT
CASRGQLGLNQPQHF
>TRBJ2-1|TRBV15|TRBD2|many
TGTGCCACCAGCCCCAGCTCTAGCGGGGCCGTTATCGCAAGGCAGTTCTTC
CATSPSSSGAVIARQFF
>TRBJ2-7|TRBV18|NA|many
TGTGCCAGCTCACCGACAGTTGACCCCTACGAGCAGTACTTC
CASSPTVDPYEQYF
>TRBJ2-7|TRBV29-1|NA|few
TGCAGCGCCTCACCGGGACACCCCTACGAGCAGTACTTC
CSASPGHPYEQYF
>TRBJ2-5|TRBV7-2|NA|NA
TGTGCCAGCAGCTCGGCTGACGGCTACAATGAGCAGTACTTC
CASSSADGYNEQYF
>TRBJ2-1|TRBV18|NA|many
TGTGCCAGCTCACAACAGGGCCCCCCAGTGAATGAGCAGTTCTTC
CASSQQGPPVNEQFF
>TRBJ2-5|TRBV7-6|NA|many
TGTGCCAGCAGCTTAGTATCTACCAAAGAGACCCAGTACTTC
CASSLVSTKETQYF